The clone carrying this T cell receptor beta chain was seen more than once but under ten times. This sample is part of a study of blood T cells in healthy people across ages. For the second PCR, which ran for roughly 6 to 11 cycles, a sample-barcoded 5' primer and a J-beta primer mix were used. MiXCR, applied by TCRdb to the 5' RACE reads, yields one record per CDR3 protein. The table lists about 800,000 distinct CDR3 sequences, 20% to 30% of them singletons. CDR1 and CDR2 from the germline V gene are SEHNR and FQNEAQ (reference sequence). The CDR3 spans 15 residues. J gave up 4 bases and V 6 bases, and 6 bases lay outside the gene matches. The same sample was also studied in work on T cells of mothers and their children. That work states: TCR recombination output is shaped by thymic selection similarly in related and unrelated pairs. Related mother and child pairs showed slightly greater overlap (not significant) than unrelated pairs did.

The sequence derives from a boy aged 5-17 years in good health. The sequencing input was blood. J is TRBJ2-3 and V is TRBV7-9, with 11 positions matching TRBD2. The CDR3 nucleotides are TGTGCCAGCAGTTTGAAACTAGCGGGGGCAGATACGCAGTATTTT. The encoded protein is CASSLKLAGADTQYF.